This T cell receptor (beta chain) comes out of a study of shared clonotypes between healthy human individuals. TCRdb's copy holds only in-frame clones and misses some; the assay was immunoSEQ multiplex PCR. Here the sample spans nearly 2 million clones, roughly 95% being singletons. In the naive CD8 group, cells lacked CD45RO and were positively selected for CCR7, so terminally differentiated effector memory CD45RA+ cells were left out. Sequenced material: naive CD8+ T cells sorted from blood. This receptor was taken from a young man in good health.

Here the CDR3 reads CASSLLRQTYYGYTF. CDR3 DNA: TGTGCCAGCAGCTTACTAAGACAGACCTACTATGGCTACACCTTC. The chain is built from TRBV7-2 and TRBJ1-2; D might be TRBD1 (5 bases). This CDR3 is 15 amino acids long. The V and J ends lost 2 bases and 3 bases respectively, with 13 bases between them. Germline lookup yields CDR1 SGHTA and CDR2 FQGNSA.